These 19 T cell receptor beta chains were sequenced from one sample in a study of identical twins. MiXCR, run by TCRdb on the 5' RACE reads, gives a single entry per CDR3 protein. Of around 570,000 distinct CDR3 sequences listed, 9.6% are singletons. These records were also assigned to another study, of yellow fever vaccine responses in identical twins.

The sequencing sample was made of PBMCs. The source is a woman between 18 and 29 years old in good health.

In this sample, this clonotype turned up many times. J is TRBJ2-6 and V is TRBV4-2; D unclear. With 0 bases removed from V and 0 bases from J, the gap between germline ends came to 9 bases. The CDR3 is 17 amino acids. Germline V gene data show CDR1 as LGHNA and CDR2 as YNFKEQ. In DNA form, the CDR3 reads TGTGCCAGCAGCCAAGACCAGGATAGCTCTGGGGCCAACGTCCTGACTTTC. Its protein is CASSQDQDSSGANVLTF.

The chain uses TRBV12-3 or TRBV12-4 and TRBJ1-2; D gene ambiguous. V was shortened by 1 base and J by 1 base, with 16 bases between the two germline ends. This CDR3 contains 17 residues. The CDR3 DNA sequence: TGTGCCAGCAGTTTAGGGACCTATGAGGCGCTTAACTATGGCTACACCTTC. This codes for CASSLGTYEALNYGYTF.

This clonotype came up a few times. The CDR3 here is CASTPPGTSYEQYF. Here the CDR3 DNA reads TGTGCCAGCACCCCCCCCGGGACGAGTTACGAGCAGTACTTC. The chain couples TRBV6-1 to TRBJ2-7; D is perhaps TRBD1 or TRBD2 (5 bases each). Trimming took off 7 bases at V and 4 bases at J, with 17 bases between the two ends. Per germline, CDR1 MNHNS and CDR2 SASEGT. This CDR3 comprises 14 residues.

The gene calls are TRBV7-3 and TRBJ2-1, with D possibly matching TRBD2 (6 bases). V dropped 2 bases and J dropped 9 bases, with 11 bases sitting between them. CDR3 size: 13 residues. Looked up from germline, CDR1 is SGHTA and CDR2 is FQGTGA. CDR3 sequence: CASSLFEGGEQFF. CDR3 nucleotide sequence: TGTGCCAGCAGCTTATTTGAGGGAGGTGAGCAGTTCTTC.

This rearrangement joins TRBV23-1 to TRBJ2-1, with 8 bases matching TRBD1. Being an ORF, TRBV23-1 has a function that is uncertain. This CDR3 is 17 amino acids long. The trim removed 3 bases at V and 8 bases at J, leaving 15 bases unmatched. The CDR3 region is CASSHMCPGQGSHEQFF. The DNA for the CDR3 is TGCGCCAGCAGTCACATGTGTCCCGGACAGGGCTCCCATGAGCAGTTCTTC.

For the CDR3, the DNA is TGTGCCATCAGTGCCGACAGGGGGCTTGTTTCCTACGAGCAGTACTTC. Translation gives CAISADRGLVSYEQYF. This chain uses TRBV10-3 with TRBJ2-7; 10 bases line up with TRBD1. The V gene end was trimmed by 4 bases and the J gene end by 1 base; junction bases not matched to a gene: 7. The CDR3 runs 16 residues. Germline CDR1 and CDR2: ENHRY and SYGVKD.

This clonotype came up many times. The J gene is TRBJ1-6, the V gene TRBV6-1; possible D gene TRBD1, 5 bases. The CDR3 sequence is 14 residues long. CDR1 and CDR2 from the germline V gene are MNHNS and SASEGT. V gave up 7 bases and J gave up 7 bases, with 14 bases separating them. As DNA, the CDR3 is TGTGCCAGCATCTATGGGGCAGGGAATTCACCCCTCCACTTT. Translation: CASIYGAGNSPLHF.

This clonotype was seen at least ten times. This rearrangement joins TRBV5-5 to TRBJ2-4; D gene uncertain. V was trimmed by 0 bases and J by 7 bases, leaving 14 bases between them. Germline V gene sequence: CDR1 SGHKS, CDR2 YYEKEE (reference sequence). CDR3 size: 15 residues. CDR3 sequence: CASSLGRLASNIQYF. CDR3 sequence (DNA): TGTGCCAGCAGCTTGGGCCGCCTGGCGTCGAACATTCAGTACTTC. The entire variable domain, with the rest obtained from reference TRBV5-5 and TRBJ2-4, is as follows: DAGVTQSPTHLIKTRGQQVTLRCSPISGHKSVSWYQQVLGQGPQFIFQYYEKEERGRGNFPDRFSARQFPNYSSELNVNALLLGDSALYLCASSLGRLASNIQYFGAGTRLSVL.

The rearrangement links TRBV12-3 or TRBV12-4 to TRBJ1-2; D is unclear. The CDR3 length is 14 residues. Trimming left V 3 bases short and J 4 bases short, with 12 bases between. The DNA for the CDR3 is TGTGCCAGCAGTTTGGCTACCGACCTCTATGGCTACACCTTC. It specifies CASSLATDLYGYTF.

This clonotype was recorded at least ten times. The gene calls are TRBV5-1 and TRBJ2-3, with TRBD1 identical over 10 bases. The junction had 13 bases not matched to a gene; V was cut back by 4 bases and J by 5 bases. CDR1 SGHRS and CDR2 YFSETQ come from the germline V gene. CDR3 size: 17 residues. CDR3 nucleotide sequence: TGCGCCAGCAGCCCCGCTAGGACAGGGGGGAGAGGAGATACGCAGTATTTT. Translated, it gives CASSPARTGGRGDTQYF.

The rearrangement joins TRBV18 to TRBJ2-1, with D possibly being TRBD2 (6 bases). Trimming pared 6 bases from V and 10 bases from J, leaving 16 bases between. CDR1 and CDR2 from the germline V gene are KGHSH and LQKENI. CDR3 length: 13 amino acids. The CDR3 is CASSERNGGEQFF. The CDR3 DNA reads TGTGCCAGCTCGGAAAGGAATGGGGGGGAGCAGTTCTTC.

Ten or more counts support this clonotype. The chain uses TRBV5-1 and TRBJ2-4, with 8 bases identical to TRBD2. Germline V gene sequence: CDR1 SGHRS, CDR2 YFSETQ. The CDR3 is 16 residues long. Trimming removed 2 bases from V and 5 bases from J; junction bases left unmatched: 9. For the CDR3, the DNA is TGCGCCAGCAGCTTCTTTCCGGGGGGGCCTGAAAACATTCAGTACTTC. This encodes CASSFFPGGPENIQYF.

This clonotype was recorded at least ten times. V usage is TRBV24-1 and J usage is TRBJ2-3; TRBD2 agrees at 11 bases. Germline CDR1 and CDR2: KGHDR and SFDVKD. The CDR3 spans 17 residues. V lost 3 bases, J lost 2 bases, and 6 bases stayed unmatched. The CDR3 DNA sequence: TGTGCCACCAGTGATCCTGGGACTAGCGGATTCACAGATACGCAGTATTTT. This sequence encodes CATSDPGTSGFTDTQYF.

The chain combines TRBV29-1 with TRBJ2-1; perhaps TRBD2 as D (7 bases). Germline assignment: CDR1 SQVTM and CDR2 ANQGSEA. This CDR3 region has 13 residues. V was cut by 6 bases and J by 4 bases, with 13 bases left in between. This CDR3 reads CSVVGGGYNEQFF. In nucleotides, the CDR3 is TGCAGCGTCGTGGGAGGGGGGTACAATGAGCAGTTCTTC.

The gene calls are TRBV10-3 and TRBJ2-1, with D hard to call. There are 13 residues in the CDR3. Germline CDR1 is ENHRY and CDR2 is SYGVKD. V was shortened by 7 bases and J by 4 bases, with 11 bases between the two germline ends. In DNA form, the CDR3 reads TGTGCCATCAAGGGCGTCTCTTACAATGAGCAGTTCTTC. This gives the protein CAIKGVSYNEQFF.

This clonotype appeared a few times. At one boundary the junction diverges from the germline segment, which might be a read error. CDR3 sequence reads: CCAPRTSGGAWNEQFF. CDR3 nucleotides: TGCTGTGCCCCGAGGACTAGCGGGGGGGCCTGGAATGAGCAGTTCTTC. The rearrangement uses TRBV20-1 and TRBJ2-1, with TRBD2 identical over 15 bases. The CDR3 contains 16 residues. In germline, CDR1 is DFQATT, CDR2 SNEGSKA (reference sequence).

The rearrangement links TRBV25-1 to TRBJ2-7; possible D gene TRBD2, 6 bases. Germline V lookup: CDR1 MGHDK, CDR2 SYGVNS. This CDR3 comprises 14 residues. Trimming pared 6 bases from V and 2 bases from J, leaving 14 bases between. The CDR3 sequence: CASRSRSGAYEQYF. The CDR3 coding sequence is TGTGCCAGCAGGTCCCGATCGGGGGCCTACGAGCAGTACTTC.

Only a few counts were recorded for this clonotype. The J gene is TRBJ2-2, the V gene TRBV5-1, with D unresolved. The length of the CDR3 is 15 residues. CDR1 and CDR2 (germline): SGHRS, YFSETQ. Trimming pared 4 bases from V and 1 base from J, leaving 11 bases between. The CDR3 reads CASSMVWGNTGELFF. The CDR3, as DNA: TGCGCCAGCAGCATGGTCTGGGGGAACACCGGGGAGCTGTTTTTT. The full variable domain, in which reference TRBV5-1 and TRBJ2-2 provide the parts outside the CDR3, is KAGVTQTPRYLIKTRGQQVTLSCSPISGHRSVSWYQQTPGQGLQFLFEYFSETQRNKGNFPGRFSGRQFSNSRSEMNVSTLELGDSALYLCASSMVWGNTGELFFGEGSRLTVL.

This chain connects TRBV20-1 to TRBJ2-7; D is perhaps TRBD1 (6 bases). The CDR3 sequence is 12 residues long. The V end was cut by 3 bases, the J end by 4 bases, with 10 bases between. CDR1 is DFQATT and CDR2 is SNEGSKA in the germline V gene (reference sequence). CDR3 nucleotides: TGCAGTGCTAGGTTCCAGGGGTACGAGCAGTACTTC. This sequence encodes CSARFQGYEQYF.